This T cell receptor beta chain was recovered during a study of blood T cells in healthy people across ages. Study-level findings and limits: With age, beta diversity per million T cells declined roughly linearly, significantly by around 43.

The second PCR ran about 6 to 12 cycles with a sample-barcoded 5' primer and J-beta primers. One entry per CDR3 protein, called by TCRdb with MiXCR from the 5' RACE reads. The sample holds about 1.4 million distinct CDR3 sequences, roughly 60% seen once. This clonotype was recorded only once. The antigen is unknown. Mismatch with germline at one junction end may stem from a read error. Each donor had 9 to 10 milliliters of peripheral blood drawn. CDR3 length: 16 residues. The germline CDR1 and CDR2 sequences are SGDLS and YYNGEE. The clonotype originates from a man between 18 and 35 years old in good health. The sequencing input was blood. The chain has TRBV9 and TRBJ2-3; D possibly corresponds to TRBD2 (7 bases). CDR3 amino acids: CASSVGGQTSTYTQYF. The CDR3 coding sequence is TGTGCCAGCAGCGTAGGGGGGCAGACTAGCACATATACGCAGTATTTT.